The present T cell receptor (beta chain) was sequenced within a study of T cell responses to AZD1222 COVID-19 vaccine. Only in-frame clones appear in the TCRdb table, and some are missing; sequencing was by immunoSEQ multiplex PCR. The sample contains 100,000 to 150,000 clones, 80% to 90% of which appear only once. V gave up 0 bases and J gave up 2 bases, with 4 bases separating them. Germline CDR1 LGHNA, CDR2 YNFKEQ. There are 13 residues in the CDR3. On this clone itself: This specimen includes other DNA sequences encoding the same CDR3.

This chain uses TRBV4-2 with TRBJ2-5; D is unresolved. Sequencing used peripheral blood, obtained on day 0 of AZD1222 vaccination. The receptor was isolated from an adult in good health. The CDR3 is CASSQDRQETQYF. The CDR3 DNA is TGTGCCAGCAGCCAAGACAGGCAAGAGACCCAGTACTTC.